These 13 T cell receptor beta chains were all obtained from the same sample, sequenced in a study of regulatory T cells in long-lasting Graves disease. Sequencing libraries for TCR beta were prepared with iRepertoire HTBI primers and Arm-PCR of CDR3 regions. Each CDR3 protein is one row after TCRdb ran MiXCR on the multiplex PCR reads. Of around 500,000 distinct CDR3 sequences in the sample, about 16% are singletons; the top ten hold approximately 25%. Time point: newly diagnosed GD, antithyroid drugs for less than 3 months. From PBMCs, RNA was extracted and then used to make the TCR library. The same sample was also used in a study of T cells in Graves' hyperthyroidism and ophthalmopathy.

Sequencing used peripheral blood mononuclear cells (PBMCs), obtained at new diagnosis, from a patient treated with antithyroid drugs. The receptors come from a middle-aged woman with Graves disease.

This clonotype was observed at least ten times. The chain combines TRBV2 with TRBJ2-3; 8 bases match TRBD2. This CDR3 spans 16 amino acids. The ends lost 6 bases at V and 2 bases at J; junction bases unmatched: 10. The germline gives CDR1 SNHLY, CDR2 FYNNEI. CDR3 protein: CASSTGRGGLTDTQYF. The DNA for the CDR3 is TGTGCCAGCAGCACCGGGAGGGGGGGCCTCACAGATACGCAGTATTTT.

The V and J genes are TRBV28 and TRBJ2-7, with TRBD1 identical over 8 bases. The V and J ends lost 4 bases and 2 bases, in that order; junction bases with no gene match: 4. CDR3 length: 14 residues. The germline V gene encodes CDR1 MDHEN and CDR2 SYDVKM. CDR3 nucleotides: TGTGCCAGCAGTTGGTCAGGGGGCACCTACGAGCAGTACTTC. Encoded protein: CASSWSGGTYEQYF.

The J gene is TRBJ1-2, the V gene TRBV19; D gene unclear. CDR1 LNHDA and CDR2 SQIVND come from the germline V gene (reference sequence). CDR3 length: 14 amino acids. Trimming took off 3 bases at V and 4 bases at J, with 12 bases between the two ends. The CDR3 bases are TGTGCCAGTAGTATGGATAAATTCCTCTATGGCTACACCTTC. Residues: CASSMDKFLYGYTF.

The chain carries TRBV19 and TRBJ1-5, with D uncertain. The CDR3 totals 13 residues. Germline lookup yields CDR1 LNHDA and CDR2 SQIVND (reference sequence). The V gene lost 4 bases and the J gene lost 5 bases, with 9 bases spanning the gap. Here the CDR3 reads CASSRGLDQPQHF. DNA of the CDR3: TGTGCCAGTAGTAGAGGGTTGGATCAGCCCCAGCATTTT.

This clonotype has at least ten counts. The chain combines TRBV20-1 with TRBJ2-1, with 16 bases aligning to TRBD2. V shed 6 bases, J shed 2 bases, and the junction held 7 bases outside the gene matches. This CDR3 spans 17 amino acids. CDR1 and CDR2 (germline): DFQATT, SNEGSKA (reference sequence). The chain's CDR3 is CSAVPGLAGGPYNEQFF. The DNA for the CDR3 is TGCAGTGCCGTCCCGGGACTAGCGGGGGGGCCCTACAATGAGCAGTTCTTC.

This clonotype was observed a few times. Sequence at one end of the junction differs from germline and may be a read error. The gene calls are TRBV2 and TRBJ1-4; 7 bases are shared with TRBD1. There are 14 residues in the CDR3. The germline V gene has CDR1 SNHLY and CDR2 FYNNEI. The CDR3 is CVSSPTGVEEKLFF. DNA of the CDR3: TGTGTCAGCAGCCCAACAGGGGTGGAGGAAAAACTGTTTTTT.

For this clonotype: The junction differs from germline at one of its ends, possibly a read error. The chain links TRBV7-9 to TRBJ2-2, with 10 bases lining up with TRBD2. Germline V gene lookup returns CDR1 SEHNR and CDR2 FQNEAQ (reference sequence). CDR3 length: 15 residues. CDR3 sequence (DNA): TGCGCCAGCAGCACCGGACTAGCGGTGACCGGGGAGCTGTTTTTT. It codes for CASSTGLAVTGELFF.

This clonotype occurred a few times. This chain links TRBV6-1 with TRBJ2-2; D unresolved. The germline CDR1 and CDR2 sequences are MNHNS and SASEGT. The CDR3 covers 12 residues. V was cut by 6 bases and J by 4 bases, with 6 bases left in between. CDR3 coding DNA: TGTGCCAGCAGATTAGCCACCGGGGAGCTGTTTTTT. Translated: CASRLATGELFF.

V gene TRBV5-4 combines with J gene TRBJ1-1; 7 nucleotides match TRBD1. Per germline, CDR1 SGHNT and CDR2 YYREEE (reference sequence). The CDR3 runs 16 residues. V trimming: 0 bases; J trimming: 1 base; junction bases outside the gene matches: 6. CDR3 nucleotides: TGTGCCAGCAGCTTGGTGCCAGGGGGAGGGAACACTGAAGCTTTCTTT. This codes for CASSLVPGGGNTEAFF.

This clonotype was detected ten times or more. The chain joins TRBV28 to TRBJ1-2; 9 bases are a match to TRBD1. The CDR3 spans 13 residues. The V segment lost 6 bases and the J segment 5 bases; nucleotides outside the gene matches: 4. Germline CDR1 and CDR2: MDHEN and SYDVKM. CDR3 amino acids: CASSTQGAYGYTF. CDR3 coding DNA: TGTGCCAGCAGCACACAGGGGGCGTATGGCTACACCTTC.

With respect to this clonotype: One base away lies a much larger clone, so this may be a sequencing read error. The rearrangement links TRBV6-5 to TRBJ2-3, with TRBD1 as a possible D gene (7 bases). Germline V gene sequence: CDR1 MNHEY, CDR2 SVGAGI. Deletions cut 2 bases from V and 1 base from J, with 13 bases between. The CDR3 consists of 16 residues. The CDR3 coding sequence is TGTGCCAGCAGTTACAGAGGCGGGACAGGCACAGATACGCAGTATTTT. Translating gives CASSYRGGTGTDTQYF.

This clonotype was counted many times. The chain couples TRBV6-1 to TRBJ1-1; D remains unclear. Between the trimmed V and J ends, which lost 6 bases and 0 bases, there was a span of 5 bases. Germline lookup yields CDR1 MNHNS and CDR2 SASEGT. The CDR3 contains 12 residues. This CDR3 is CASRDLNTEAFF. The DNA of the CDR3 is TGTGCCAGCAGGGATTTGAACACTGAAGCTTTCTTT.

This clonotype was picked up a small number of times. The chain is built from TRBV4-1 and TRBJ1-1; the D is unclear. Germline values: CDR1 MGHRA, CDR2 YSYEKL. The CDR3 covers 17 residues. Trimming took off 3 bases at V and 1 base at J, with 18 bases between the two ends. The CDR3 region is CASSHVLPPAGNTEAFF. CDR3 in DNA: TGCGCCAGCAGCCACGTATTACCCCCCGCGGGGAACACTGAAGCTTTCTTT.